This note documents a single TCR beta chain sequence. These data are taken from a study of cytomegalovirus exposure and HLA in healthy donors. Researchers ran the PCR with 60 Vbeta and 13 Jbeta primers. TCRdb's copy holds only in-frame clones and misses some; the assay was immunoSEQ multiplex PCR. The sample shows more than 70,000 clones, roughly 73% of them seen only once. This CDR3 is 17 amino acids long. V gave up 2 bases and J gave up 2 bases, with 18 bases separating them. CDR1 SGHRS and CDR2 YFSETQ come from the germline V gene. The material sequenced was PBMCs. The sequence came from a boy between 10 and 17 years old in good health and CMV-seronegative. The chain links TRBV5-1 to TRBJ2-3, with D perhaps TRBD2 (5 bases). CDR3 amino acids: CASSFPARPRDTDTQYF. The DNA for the CDR3 is TGCGCCAGCAGCTTCCCAGCCAGGCCCCGGGACACAGATACGCAGTATTTT.